One and the same sample provided the 9 T cell receptor beta chains below, sequenced in a study of blood T cell repertoires in COVID-19. Method: immunoSEQ multiplex PCR; TCRdb's copy keeps in-frame clones and lacks some. Here the sample spans some 120,000 clones, around 87% being singletons. Sequences were obtained from peripheral blood. The receptor source for this set is a woman aged 55-75 years with acute or convalescent COVID-19.

The chain joins TRBV2 to TRBJ1-2; D unclear. The germline V gene has CDR1 SNHLY and CDR2 FYNNEI. The CDR3 is 12 amino acids. Trimming removed 7 bases from V and 5 bases from J, with 11 bases in between. The CDR3 protein is CASTDGVYGYTF. The DNA of the CDR3 is TGTGCCAGCACCGATGGAGTATATGGCTACACCTTC.

The V call is TRBV7-3, the J call TRBJ2-3; 12 positions match TRBD2. Germline trimming cut 4 bases from V and 4 bases from J; bases unmatched to any gene: 12. The CDR3 is 18 amino acids. CDR1 SGHTA and CDR2 FQGTGA come from the germline V gene. The DNA for the CDR3 is TGTGCCAGCAGCTCTTATACCTGGACTAGCGGGAATTCAGATACGCAGTATTTT. It is translated as CASSSYTWTSGNSDTQYF.

This clone has a single count. The genes are TRBV2 and TRBJ2-7; 9 positions agree with TRBD2. This CDR3 region has 13 residues. Germline-derived CDR1 and CDR2 are SNHLY and FYNNEI. The J segment lost 5 bases and the V segment lost 3 bases, leaving 2 bases of the junction unmatched. CDR3 amino acids: CASSDAGGHEQYF. DNA of the CDR3: TGTGCCAGCAGTGACGCGGGAGGGCACGAGCAGTACTTC. The complete variable domain, with remaining parts taken from reference TRBV2 and TRBJ2-7, reads EPEVTQTPSHQVTQMGQEVILRCVPISNHLYFYWYRQILGQKVEFLVSFYNNEISEKSEIFDDQFSVERPDGSNFTLKIRSTKLEDSAMYFCASSDAGGHEQYFGPGTRLTVT.

A note on this clone: Mismatch with germline at one junction end may stem from a read error. The J gene is TRBJ2-7, the V gene TRBV30; 8 positions agree with TRBD1. Germline values: CDR1 GTSNPN, CDR2 SVGIG (reference sequence). This CDR3 spans 13 amino acids. CDR3: CAGRLDRAYEQYF. Here the CDR3 DNA reads TGTGCCGGGAGGTTGGACAGGGCCTACGAGCAGTACTTC.

The V call is TRBV19, the J call TRBJ1-1; D unclear. Looked up from germline, CDR1 is LNHDA and CDR2 is SQIVND (reference sequence). This CDR3 spans 15 amino acids. Trimming cost V 7 bases and J 3 bases, with 18 bases left between them. CDR3: CASTLTLGEYTEAFF. CDR3 nucleotides: TGTGCCAGTACCCTGACACTAGGAGAGTACACTGAAGCTTTCTTT.

The chain links TRBV5-1 to TRBJ2-7, with 9 bases identical to TRBD1. Trimming at V came to 3 bases and at J to 6 bases, leaving 7 bases not matched to a gene. CDR3 length: 14 amino acids. Per the germline V gene, CDR1 is SGHRS and CDR2 is YFSETQ. As DNA, the CDR3 is TGCGCCAGCAGCTGGAGACAGGGGGTTTCCGAGCAGTACTTC. Amino acid sequence: CASSWRQGVSEQYF.

The J gene is TRBJ1-2, the V gene TRBV1; no DNA check was done on the table's D call, TRBD1. TRBV1 is termed a pseudogene. The CDR3 extends over 18 amino acids. In DNA, the CDR3 is TGCACCAGCAGCCTAAGATGGGGATTTCAAGAGGGGGTTCATGGCTACACCTTC. It is translated as CTSSLRWGFQEGVHGYTF.

This chain links TRBV24-1 with TRBJ1-2; no reliable D call. V dropped 4 bases and J dropped 9 bases, with 17 bases sitting between them. The germline V gene encodes CDR1 KGHDR and CDR2 SFDVKD. This CDR3 has 14 residues. The CDR3 DNA sequence: TGTGCCACCAGTGACCGCAGTGGTTTCGATAGCTACACCTTC. The encoded protein is CATSDRSGFDSYTF.

The genes are TRBV5-1 and TRBJ2-1; maybe TRBD2 (5 bases). CDR3 size: 14 residues. Trimming shortened V by 1 base and J by 1 base, and 6 bases separated the two germline ends. From germline, CDR1 is SGHRS and CDR2 YFSETQ. CDR3 loop: CASSLPGSYNEQFF. CDR3 nucleotides: TGCGCCAGCAGCTTGCCGGGATCCTACAATGAGCAGTTCTTC.